This T cell receptor (beta chain) stems from a study of blood T cell repertoires in COVID-19. Study in general: Spain, Italy and the United States supplied samples that represented acute and convalescent COVID-19.

Per the authors' pipeline: Scientists estimated how many nucleated cells there were by amplifying reference gene primers. Some clones are missing from TCRdb's copy, which holds only in-frame ones; the method was immunoSEQ multiplex PCR. V, J and clone size are those of that table, while D and trimming were read from the DNA. The repertoire holds some 160,000 clones, with roughly 77% as singletons. This clonotype originated in a man in his sixties or seventies with active or convalescent COVID-19. The sample was peripheral blood.

This CDR3 reads CASDPFRGNEQFF. The CDR3 DNA is TGTGCCAGCGACCCCTTCCGGGGGAATGAGCAGTTCTTC. J is TRBJ2-1 and V is TRBV6-1; tentatively, D is TRBD2 (6 bases). There are 13 residues in the CDR3. The V and J ends lost 8 bases and 7 bases respectively, with 15 bases between them. Germline loops: CDR1 MNHNS, CDR2 SASEGT.